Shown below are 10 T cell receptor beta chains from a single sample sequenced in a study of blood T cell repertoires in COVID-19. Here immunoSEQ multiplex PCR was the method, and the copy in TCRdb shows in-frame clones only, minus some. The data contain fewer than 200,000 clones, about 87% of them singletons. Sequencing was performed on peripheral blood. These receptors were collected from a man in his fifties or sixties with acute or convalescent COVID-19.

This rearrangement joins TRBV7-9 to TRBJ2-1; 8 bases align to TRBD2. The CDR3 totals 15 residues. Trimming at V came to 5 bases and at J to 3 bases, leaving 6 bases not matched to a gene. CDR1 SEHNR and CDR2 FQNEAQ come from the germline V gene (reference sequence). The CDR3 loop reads CASSNTGTSYNEQFF. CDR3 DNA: TGTGCCAGCAGCAATACCGGGACTAGCTACAATGAGCAGTTCTTC.

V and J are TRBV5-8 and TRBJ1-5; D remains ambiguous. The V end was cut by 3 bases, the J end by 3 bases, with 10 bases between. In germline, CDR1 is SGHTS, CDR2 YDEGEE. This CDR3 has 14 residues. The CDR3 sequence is CASSYGLFNQPQHF. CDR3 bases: TGTGCCAGCAGCTATGGACTATTCAATCAGCCCCAGCATTTT. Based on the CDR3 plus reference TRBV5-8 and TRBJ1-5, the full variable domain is EAGVTQSPTHLIKTRGQQATLRCSPISGHTSVYWYQQALGLGLQFLLWYDEGEERNRGNFPPRFSGRQFPNYSSELNVNALELEDSALYLCASSYGLFNQPQHFGDGTRLSIL.

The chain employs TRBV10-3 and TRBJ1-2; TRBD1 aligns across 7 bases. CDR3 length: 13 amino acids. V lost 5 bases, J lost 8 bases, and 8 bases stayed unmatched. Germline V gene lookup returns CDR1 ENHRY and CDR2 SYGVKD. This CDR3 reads CAISRTGGWGYTF. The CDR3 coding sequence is TGTGCCATCAGTAGGACAGGAGGGTGGGGCTACACCTTC.

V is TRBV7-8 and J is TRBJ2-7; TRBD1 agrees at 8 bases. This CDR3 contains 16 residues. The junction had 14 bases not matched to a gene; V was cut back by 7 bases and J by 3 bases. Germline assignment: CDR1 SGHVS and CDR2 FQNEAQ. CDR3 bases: TGTGCCAGCACTTCCCTTGCAACAGGGGGTGGCTACGAGCAGTACTTC. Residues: CASTSLATGGGYEQYF.

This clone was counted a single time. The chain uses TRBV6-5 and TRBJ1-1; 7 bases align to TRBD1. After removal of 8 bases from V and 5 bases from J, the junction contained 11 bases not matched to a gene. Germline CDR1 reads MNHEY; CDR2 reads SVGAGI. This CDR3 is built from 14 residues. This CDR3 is CASARRGGVTEAFF. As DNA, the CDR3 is TGTGCCAGCGCCCGGCGAGGGGGCGTGACTGAAGCTTTCTTT.

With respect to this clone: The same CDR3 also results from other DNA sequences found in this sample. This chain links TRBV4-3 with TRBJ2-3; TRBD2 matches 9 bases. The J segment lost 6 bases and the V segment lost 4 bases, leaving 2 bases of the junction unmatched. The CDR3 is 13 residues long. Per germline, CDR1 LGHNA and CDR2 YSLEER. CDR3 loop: CASSPGLADTQYF. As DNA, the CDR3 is TGCGCCAGCAGCCCTGGACTAGCGGATACGCAGTATTTT.

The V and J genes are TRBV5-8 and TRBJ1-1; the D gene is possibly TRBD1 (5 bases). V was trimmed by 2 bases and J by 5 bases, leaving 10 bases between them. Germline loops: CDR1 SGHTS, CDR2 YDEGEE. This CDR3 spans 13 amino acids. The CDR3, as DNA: TGTGCCAGCAGCTTCGGGGGTCGGACTGAAGCTTTCTTT. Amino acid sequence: CASSFGGRTEAFF.

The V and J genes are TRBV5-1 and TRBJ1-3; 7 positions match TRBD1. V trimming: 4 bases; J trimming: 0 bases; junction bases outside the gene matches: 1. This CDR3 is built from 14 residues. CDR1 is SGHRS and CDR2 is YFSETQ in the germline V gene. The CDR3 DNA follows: TGCGCCAGCAGCACAGGGGACTCTGGAAACACCATATATTTT. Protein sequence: CASSTGDSGNTIYF. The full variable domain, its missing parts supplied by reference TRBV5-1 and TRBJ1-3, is KAGVTQTPRYLIKTRGQQVTLSCSPISGHRSVSWYQQTPGQGLQFLFEYFSETQRNKGNFPGRFSGRQFSNSRSEMNVSTLELGDSALYLCASSTGDSGNTIYFGEGSWLTVV.

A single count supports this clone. CDR3 coding DNA: TGTGCCAGCAGCTTGGGACAGGGAATTCGTGGCTACACCTTC. Translated: CASSLGQGIRGYTF. J is TRBJ1-2 and V is TRBV5-8, with 7 bases matching TRBD1. V gave up 0 bases and J gave up 7 bases; unmatched junction bases: 6. Germline V gene lookup returns CDR1 SGHTS and CDR2 YDEGEE. The CDR3 is 14 amino acids.

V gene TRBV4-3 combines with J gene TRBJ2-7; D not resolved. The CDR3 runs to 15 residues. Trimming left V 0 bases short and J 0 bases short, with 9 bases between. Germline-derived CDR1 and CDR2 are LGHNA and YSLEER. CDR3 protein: CASSQDHRSSYEQYF. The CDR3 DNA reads TGCGCCAGCAGCCAAGATCACAGATCCTCCTACGAGCAGTACTTC.